This T cell receptor beta chain was recovered during a study of early T cells in non-severe SARS-CoV-2 infection. Germline-derived CDR1 and CDR2 are MNHEY and SMNVEV (reference sequence). The trim removed 3 bases at V and 2 bases at J, leaving 4 bases unmatched. The CDR3 totals 14 residues. This clonotype occurred many times. TCRdb re-analysed the 5' RACE reads in MiXCR, keeping a single row per CDR3 protein. The sample includes fewer than 80,000 distinct CDR3 sequences, under 9.5% of them seen just once. The TCR sequence derives from an adult who was a healthcare worker with PCR-confirmed SARS-CoV-2 infection or an uninfected control (not recorded which). V is TRBV27 and J is TRBJ2-7, with TRBD1 identical over 7 bases. Sequencing was carried out using whole blood. The DNA of the CDR3 is TGTGCCAGCAGTTTCTCACAGGGGCCCTACGAGCAGTACTTC. Its protein product is CASSFSQGPYEQYF.